The clone carrying this TCR beta chain was detected many times. What it binds is not known. Hyperthyroidism patients were newly diagnosed, had disease duration under 2 months, and were aged 18 to 65 years. Uncontrolled infection, other autoimmune disease, pregnancy or lactation barred patients from enrollment. This sample was included in a study of T cells in Graves' hyperthyroidism and ophthalmopathy. Points from the study as a whole: Ophthalmopathy was separated from stable hyperthyroidism by a 13 V-J model.

From germline, CDR1 is SQVTM and CDR2 ANQGSEA. The CDR3 consists of 15 residues. The junction had 10 bases not matched to a gene; V was cut back by 7 bases and J by 3 bases. Researchers took RNA transcripts and amplified the TCR beta CDR3 regions from them. The HTBI primer set drove a first-round RT-PCR of the TCR CDR3. TCRdb processed the multiplex PCR reads anew with MiXCR; each CDR3 protein has one entry. The sample holds more than 350,000 distinct CDR3 sequences; around 14% are singletons and the top ten take roughly 33%. V is TRBV29-1 and J is TRBJ2-1, with 9 nucleotides matching TRBD2. Material for sequencing was blood. The receptor was isolated from a woman aged 25 to 39 with Graves' hyperthyroidism. The CDR3 DNA is TGCAGCGCAGAGGGCGGGAGGGCCTTCTACAATGAGCAGTTCTTC. It translates to CSAEGGRAFYNEQFF.